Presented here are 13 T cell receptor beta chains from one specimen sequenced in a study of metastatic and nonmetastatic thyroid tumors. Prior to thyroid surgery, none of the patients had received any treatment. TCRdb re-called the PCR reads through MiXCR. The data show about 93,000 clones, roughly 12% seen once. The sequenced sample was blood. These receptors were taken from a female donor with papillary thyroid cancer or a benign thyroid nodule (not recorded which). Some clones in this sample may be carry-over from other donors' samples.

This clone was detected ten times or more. CDR3 sequence: CSARVPGIHEQYF. The CDR3 bases are TGCAGTGCTAGAGTTCCGGGGATTCACGAGCAGTACTTC. V gene TRBV20-1 combines with J gene TRBJ2-7, with D possibly TRBD2 on 5 matching bases. V was shortened by 1 base and J by 5 bases, with 12 bases between the two germline ends. This CDR3 region has 13 residues. Germline CDR1 is DFQATT and CDR2 is SNEGSKA (reference sequence).

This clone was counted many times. The CDR3 reads CASSFLPAGAYEQYF. The CDR3 coding sequence is TGTGCCAGCAGCTTTCTTCCAGCGGGGGCCTACGAGCAGTACTTC. The V gene is TRBV7-9, the J gene TRBJ2-7; 8 bases are shared with TRBD2. The germline gives CDR1 SEHNR, CDR2 FQNEAQ (reference sequence). The CDR3 consists of 15 residues. V shed 3 bases and J 2 bases; nucleotides not matched to a gene: 6.

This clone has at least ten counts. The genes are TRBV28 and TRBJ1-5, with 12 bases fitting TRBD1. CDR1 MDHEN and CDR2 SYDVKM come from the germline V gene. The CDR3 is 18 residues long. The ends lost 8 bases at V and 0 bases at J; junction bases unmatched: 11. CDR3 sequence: CASSTGTGGVYSNQPQHF. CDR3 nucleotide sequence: TGTGCCAGCTCAACCGGGACAGGGGGCGTCTATAGCAATCAGCCCCAGCATTTT.

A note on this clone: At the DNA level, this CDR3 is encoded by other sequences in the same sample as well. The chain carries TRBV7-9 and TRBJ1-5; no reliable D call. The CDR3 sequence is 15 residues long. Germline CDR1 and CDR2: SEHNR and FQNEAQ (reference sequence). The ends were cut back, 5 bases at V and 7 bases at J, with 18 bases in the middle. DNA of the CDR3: TGTGCCAGCAGCCGTACCGGCGCGATGGGCCAGCCCCAGCATTTT. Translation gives CASSRTGAMGQPQHF.

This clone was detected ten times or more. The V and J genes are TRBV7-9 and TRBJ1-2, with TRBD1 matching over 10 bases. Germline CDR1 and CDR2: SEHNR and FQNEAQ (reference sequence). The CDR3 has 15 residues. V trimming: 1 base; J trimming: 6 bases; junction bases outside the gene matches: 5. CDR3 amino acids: CASSLVDRGVHGYTF. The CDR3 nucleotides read TGTGCCAGCAGCTTAGTGGACAGGGGGGTACATGGCTACACCTTC.

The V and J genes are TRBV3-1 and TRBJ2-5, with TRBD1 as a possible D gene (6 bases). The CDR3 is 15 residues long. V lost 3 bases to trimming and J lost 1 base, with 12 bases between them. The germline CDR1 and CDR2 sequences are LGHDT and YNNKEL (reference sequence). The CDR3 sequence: CASSHRGTLQETQYF. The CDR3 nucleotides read TGTGCCAGCAGCCACAGGGGTACACTCCAAGAGACCCAGTACTTC.

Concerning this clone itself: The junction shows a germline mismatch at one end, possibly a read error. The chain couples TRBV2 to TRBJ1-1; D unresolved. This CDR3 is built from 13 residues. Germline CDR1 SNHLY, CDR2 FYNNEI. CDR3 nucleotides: TGTGCCAGCAGTGAAATAGGGTTTGCTGAAGCTATCTTT. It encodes CASSEIGFAEAIF.

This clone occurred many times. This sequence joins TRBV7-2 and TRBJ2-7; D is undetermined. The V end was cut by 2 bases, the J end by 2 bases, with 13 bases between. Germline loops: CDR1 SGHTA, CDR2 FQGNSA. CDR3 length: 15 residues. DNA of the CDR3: TGTGCCAGCAGCTTAAACGGACCACTTACCTACGAGCAGTACTTC. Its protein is CASSLNGPLTYEQYF.

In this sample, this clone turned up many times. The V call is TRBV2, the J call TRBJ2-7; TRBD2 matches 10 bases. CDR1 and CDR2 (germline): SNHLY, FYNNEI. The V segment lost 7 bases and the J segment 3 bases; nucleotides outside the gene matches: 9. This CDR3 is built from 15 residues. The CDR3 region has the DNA TGTGCCAGCACGGTAGCTAGCGGGGGTTTCTACGAGCAGTACTTC. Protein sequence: CASTVASGGFYEQYF.

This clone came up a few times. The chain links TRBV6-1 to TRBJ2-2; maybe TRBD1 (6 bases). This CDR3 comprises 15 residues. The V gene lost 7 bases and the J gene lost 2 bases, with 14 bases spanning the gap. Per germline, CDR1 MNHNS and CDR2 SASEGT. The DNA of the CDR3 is TGTGCCAGCACCCTATACAGGGTCAACACCGGGGAGCTGTTTTTT. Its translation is CASTLYRVNTGELFF.

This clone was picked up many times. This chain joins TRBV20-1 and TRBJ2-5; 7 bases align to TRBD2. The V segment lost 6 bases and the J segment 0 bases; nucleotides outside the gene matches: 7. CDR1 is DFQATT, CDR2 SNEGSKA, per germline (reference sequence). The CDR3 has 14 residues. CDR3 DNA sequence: TGCAGTGCCATGAGCGGGACGAACCAAGAGACCCAGTACTTC. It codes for CSAMSGTNQETQYF.

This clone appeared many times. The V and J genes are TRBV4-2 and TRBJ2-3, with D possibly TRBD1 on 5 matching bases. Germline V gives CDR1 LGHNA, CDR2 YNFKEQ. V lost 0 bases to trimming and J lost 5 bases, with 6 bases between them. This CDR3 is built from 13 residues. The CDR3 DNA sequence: TGTGCCAGCAGCCAAGAGGGGCGAGATACGCAGTATTTT. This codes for CASSQEGRDTQYF.

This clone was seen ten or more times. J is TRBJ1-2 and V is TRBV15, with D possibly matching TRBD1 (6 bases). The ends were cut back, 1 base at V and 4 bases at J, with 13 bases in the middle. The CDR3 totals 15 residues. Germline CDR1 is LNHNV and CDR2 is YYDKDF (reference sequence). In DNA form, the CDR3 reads TGTGCCACCAGCAGAGGGGTACAGGGCAGCTATGGCTACACCTTC. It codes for CATSRGVQGSYGYTF.